These T cell receptor beta chains were read from a single sample in a study of immune evolution from preneoplasia to lung adenocarcinoma. The assay was immunoSEQ multiplex PCR, and TCRdb's table has in-frame clones only and misses some. Among tens of thousands of clones listed, less than 80% were seen once. The sequenced sample consisted of FFPE invasive lung adenocarcinoma tissue. Receptor source: a person aged 55 to 70 with lung adenocarcinoma. Both conserved end residues are part of each CDR3. Each record gives: J gene, D gene, V gene, CDR3 protein. A D gene is named only where the DNA matches it firmly.

J: TRBJ2-1; D: TRBD2; V: TRBV10-3; CDR3: CAIKDREVITNEQFF
J: TRBJ1-5; D: -; V: TRBV10-2; CDR3: CASSESDSNQPQHF
J: TRBJ2-1; D: TRBD2; V: TRBV4-2; CDR3: CASSHFSGSTYNEQFF
J: TRBJ1-1; D: -; V: TRBV5-1; CDR3: CASSLMGGDTEAFF
J: TRBJ2-3; D: TRBD2; V: TRBV10-2; CDR3: CASRGTSGTDTQYF
J: TRBJ2-1; D: TRBD2; V: TRBV2; CDR3: CASRSQGLQSNEQFF
J: TRBJ2-3; D: -; V: TRBV7-9; CDR3: CASSLSIEGDTQYF
J: TRBJ2-4; D: TRBD1; V: TRBV2; CDR3: CARLQGNIQYF
J: TRBJ2-7; D: -; V: TRBV4-1; CDR3: CASSQEGGHLPYEQYF
J: TRBJ1-5; D: -; V: TRBV6-5; CDR3: CAAGADSFNQPQHF
J: TRBJ2-1; D: -; V: TRBV28; CDR3: CASSLQLGSYNEQFF
J: TRBJ1-1; D: -; V: TRBV9; CDR3: CASSVDTNTEAFF
J: TRBJ2-1; D: -; V: TRBV6-6; CDR3: CASSYLGQQGEEQFF
J: TRBJ2-1; D: TRBD2; V: TRBV15; CDR3: CATSRTSGDNEQFF
J: TRBJ2-1; D: TRBD2; V: TRBV7-9; CDR3: CASSKGGDFNEQFF
J: TRBJ2-5; D: TRBD2; V: TRBV5-1; CDR3: CATRPRGSEETQYF
J: TRBJ2-6; D: -; V: TRBV2; CDR3: CACTPSGANVLTF
J: TRBJ2-2; D: TRBD2; V: TRBV11-2; CDR3: CASSLMTGGGTGELFF
J: TRBJ2-7; D: TRBD1; V: TRBV5-1; CDR3: CASSFFGQGLDEQYF
J: TRBJ2-3; D: -; V: TRBV5-1; CDR3: CASSLALTFTDTQYF
J: TRBJ1-5; D: -; V: TRBV7-2; CDR3: CASSAGVVQPQHF
J: TRBJ2-2; D: -; V: TRBV19; CDR3: CASRETANTGELFF
J: TRBJ1-2; D: TRBD1; V: TRBV18; CDR3: CASSPDLGQGFGYGYTF
J: TRBJ2-7; D: -; V: TRBV21-1; CDR3: CASVGDTSCYEQYF
J: TRBJ2-3; D: TRBD1; V: TRBV11-2; CDR3: CASSLVGFGTGRTDTQYF
J: TRBJ1-1; D: -; V: TRBV19; CDR3: CASSIARTVMNTEAFF
J: TRBJ2-2; D: -; V: TRBV29-1; CDR3: CSVDSGELFF
J: TRBJ2-3; D: TRBD2; V: TRBV9; CDR3: CASSEGGRATTSDTQYF
J: TRBJ2-7; D: -; V: TRBV29-1; CDR3: CSVRAAEQYF
J: TRBJ1-1; D: TRBD1; V: TRBV2; CDR3: CASRARQGLNTEAFF
J: TRBJ1-5; D: -; V: TRBV6-1; CDR3: CASSYKPSNQPQHF
J: TRBJ2-1; D: -; V: TRBV12-5; CDR3: CASVSLRDNVKGQFF
J: TRBJ1-5; D: -; V: TRBV2; CDR3: CASSDVTRPQHF
J: TRBJ2-2; D: TRBD1; V: TRBV7-9; CDR3: CASSLGQGAFGELFF
J: TRBJ2-7; D: -; V: TRBV18; CDR3: CASSRDTYEQYF
J: TRBJ2-2; D: -; V: TRBV18; CDR3: CASSPAVSNTGELFF
J: TRBJ1-3; D: TRBD1; V: TRBV19; CDR3: CASSTPGQLAGNTIYF
J: TRBJ1-1; D: -; V: TRBV11-2; CDR3: CASSLVGQNTEAFF
J: TRBJ1-4; D: -; V: TRBV29-1; CDR3: CSVVTGLREKLFF
J: TRBJ2-1; D: TRBD1; V: TRBV7-9; CDR3: CASSQGAEQFF
J: TRBJ1-3; D: -; V: TRBV4-1; CDR3: CASSQAGTGGNTIYF
J: TRBJ1-4; D: -; V: TRBV27; CDR3: CASRGRRGINEKLFF
J: TRBJ2-2; D: TRBD2; V: TRBV7-6; CDR3: CASSSQAGGMTGELFF